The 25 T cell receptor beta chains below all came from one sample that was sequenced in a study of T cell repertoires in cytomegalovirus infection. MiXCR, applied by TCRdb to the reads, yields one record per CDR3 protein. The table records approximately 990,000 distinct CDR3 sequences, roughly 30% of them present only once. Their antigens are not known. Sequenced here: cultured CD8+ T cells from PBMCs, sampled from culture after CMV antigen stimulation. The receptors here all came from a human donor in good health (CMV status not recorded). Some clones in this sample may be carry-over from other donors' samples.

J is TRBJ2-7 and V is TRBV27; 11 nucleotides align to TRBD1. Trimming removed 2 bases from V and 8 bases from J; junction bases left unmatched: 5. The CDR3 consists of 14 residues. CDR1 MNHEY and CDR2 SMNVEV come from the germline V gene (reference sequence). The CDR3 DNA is TGTGCCAGCAGTTTAGGGACAGGGGGTTATCAGCAGTACTTC. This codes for CASSLGTGGYQQYF.

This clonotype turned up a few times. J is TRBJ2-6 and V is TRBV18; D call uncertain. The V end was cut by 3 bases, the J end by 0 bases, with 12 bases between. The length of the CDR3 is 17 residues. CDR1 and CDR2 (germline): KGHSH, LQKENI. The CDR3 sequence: CASSPLSLGSGANVLTF. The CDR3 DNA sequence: TGTGCCAGCTCACCGCTCTCGCTGGGCTCTGGGGCCAACGTCCTGACTTTC. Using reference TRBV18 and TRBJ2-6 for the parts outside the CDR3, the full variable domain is NAGVMQNPRHLVRRRGQEARLRCSPMKGHSHVYWYRQLPEEGLKFMVYLQKENIIDESGMPKERFSAEFPKEGPSILRIQQVVRGDSAAYFCASSPLSLGSGANVLTFGAGSRLTVL.

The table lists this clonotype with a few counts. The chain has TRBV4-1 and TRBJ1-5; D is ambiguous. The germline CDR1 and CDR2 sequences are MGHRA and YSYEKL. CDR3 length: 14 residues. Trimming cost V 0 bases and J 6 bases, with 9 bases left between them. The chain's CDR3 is CASSQDRTFQPQHF. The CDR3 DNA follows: TGCGCCAGCAGCCAAGATAGAACGTTTCAGCCCCAGCATTTT.

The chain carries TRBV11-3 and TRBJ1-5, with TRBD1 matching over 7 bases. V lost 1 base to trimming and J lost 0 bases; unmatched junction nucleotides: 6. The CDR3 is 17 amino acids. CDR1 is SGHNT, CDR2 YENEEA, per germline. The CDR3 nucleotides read TGTGCCAGCAGCTTAGCGACAGGGCAATATAGCAATCAGCCCCAGCATTTT. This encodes CASSLATGQYSNQPQHF.

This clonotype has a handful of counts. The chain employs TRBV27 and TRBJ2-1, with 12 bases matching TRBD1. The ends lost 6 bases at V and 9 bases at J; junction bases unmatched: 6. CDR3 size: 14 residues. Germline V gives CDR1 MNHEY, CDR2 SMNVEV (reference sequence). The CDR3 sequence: CASREGQGAGEQFF. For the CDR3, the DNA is TGTGCCAGCAGGGAGGGACAGGGGGCCGGTGAGCAGTTCTTC.

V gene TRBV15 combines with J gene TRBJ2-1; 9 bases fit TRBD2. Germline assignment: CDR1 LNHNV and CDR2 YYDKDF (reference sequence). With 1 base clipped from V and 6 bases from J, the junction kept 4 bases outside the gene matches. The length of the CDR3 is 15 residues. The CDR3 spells CATSRALAGSNEQFF. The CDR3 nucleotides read TGTGCCACCAGCAGAGCACTAGCGGGCTCCAATGAGCAGTTCTTC.

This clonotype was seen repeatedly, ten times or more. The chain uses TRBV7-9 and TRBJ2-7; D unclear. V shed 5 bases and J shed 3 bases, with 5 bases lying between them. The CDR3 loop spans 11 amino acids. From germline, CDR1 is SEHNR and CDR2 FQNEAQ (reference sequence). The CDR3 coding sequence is TGTGCCAGCAGCAACAACTACGAGCAGTACGTC. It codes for CASSNNYEQYV.

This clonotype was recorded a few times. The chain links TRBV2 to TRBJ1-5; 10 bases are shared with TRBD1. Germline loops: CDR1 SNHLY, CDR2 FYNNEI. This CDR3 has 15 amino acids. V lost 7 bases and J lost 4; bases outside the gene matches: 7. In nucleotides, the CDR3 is TGTGCCAGCAAGGGGACAGGGGAGGCAAATCAGCCCCAGCATTTT. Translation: CASKGTGEANQPQHF.

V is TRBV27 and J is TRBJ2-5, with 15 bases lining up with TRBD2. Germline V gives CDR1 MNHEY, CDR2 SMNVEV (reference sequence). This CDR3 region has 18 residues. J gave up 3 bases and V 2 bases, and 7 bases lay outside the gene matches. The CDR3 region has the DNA TGTGCCAGCAGTTTAATAGGGACTAGCGGGGGGAAGAAAGAGACCCAGTACTTC. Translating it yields CASSLIGTSGGKKETQYF.

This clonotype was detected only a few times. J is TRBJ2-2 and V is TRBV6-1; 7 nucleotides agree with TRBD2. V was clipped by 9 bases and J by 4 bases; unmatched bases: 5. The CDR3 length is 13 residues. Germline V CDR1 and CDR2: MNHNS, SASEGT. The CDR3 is CAREWGGTGELFF. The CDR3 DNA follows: TGTGCCAGGGAGTGGGGGGGCACCGGGGAGCTGTTTTTT.

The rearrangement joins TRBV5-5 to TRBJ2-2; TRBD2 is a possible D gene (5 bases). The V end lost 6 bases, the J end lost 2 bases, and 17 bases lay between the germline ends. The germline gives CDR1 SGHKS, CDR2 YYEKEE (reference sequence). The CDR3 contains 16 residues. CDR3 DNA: TGTGCCAGCAACATGGCGGGTCGAAGCAACACCGGGGAGCTGTTTTTT. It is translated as CASNMAGRSNTGELFF.

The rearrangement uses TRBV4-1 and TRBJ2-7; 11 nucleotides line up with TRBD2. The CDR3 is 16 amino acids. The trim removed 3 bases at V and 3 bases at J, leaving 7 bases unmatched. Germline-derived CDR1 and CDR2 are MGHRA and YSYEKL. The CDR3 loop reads CASSQTLAGEFYEQYF. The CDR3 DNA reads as TGCGCCAGCAGCCAGACACTAGCGGGGGAGTTCTACGAGCAGTACTTC.

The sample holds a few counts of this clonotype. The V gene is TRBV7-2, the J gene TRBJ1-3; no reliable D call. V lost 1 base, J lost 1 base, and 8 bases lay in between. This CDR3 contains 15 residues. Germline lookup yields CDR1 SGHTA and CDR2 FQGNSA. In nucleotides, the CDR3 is TGTGCCAGCAGCTTAGAAATTATGTCTGGAAACACCATATATTTT. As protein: CASSLEIMSGNTIYF.

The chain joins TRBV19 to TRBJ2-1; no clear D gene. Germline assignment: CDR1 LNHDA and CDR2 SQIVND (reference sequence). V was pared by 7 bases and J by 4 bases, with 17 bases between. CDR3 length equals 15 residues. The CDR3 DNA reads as TGTGCCAGTACCGTGGTCCCGAGCCCTTACAATGAGCAGTTCTTC. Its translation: CASTVVPSPYNEQFF. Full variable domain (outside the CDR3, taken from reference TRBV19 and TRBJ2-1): DGGITQSPKYLFRKEGQNVTLSCEQNLNHDAMYWYRQDPGQGLRLIYYSQIVNDFQKGDIAEGYSVSREKKESFPLTVTSAQKNPTAFYLCASTVVPSPYNEQFFGPGTRLTVL.

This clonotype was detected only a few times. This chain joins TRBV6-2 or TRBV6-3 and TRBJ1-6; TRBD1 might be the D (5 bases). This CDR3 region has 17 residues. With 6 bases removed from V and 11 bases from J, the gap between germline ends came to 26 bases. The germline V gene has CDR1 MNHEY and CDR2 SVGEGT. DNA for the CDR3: TGTGCCAGCAGACCCCTGGTTGAACTAAGGGGCTGGACACCCCTCCACTTT. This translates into CASRPLVELRGWTPLHF.

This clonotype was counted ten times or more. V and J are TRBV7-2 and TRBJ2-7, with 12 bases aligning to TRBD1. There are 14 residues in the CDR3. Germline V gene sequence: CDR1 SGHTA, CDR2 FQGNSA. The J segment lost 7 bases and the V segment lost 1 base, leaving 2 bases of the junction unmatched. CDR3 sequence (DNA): TGTGCCAGCAGCTTAGGGGACAGGGGGCATGAGCAGTACGTC. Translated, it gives CASSLGDRGHEQYV.

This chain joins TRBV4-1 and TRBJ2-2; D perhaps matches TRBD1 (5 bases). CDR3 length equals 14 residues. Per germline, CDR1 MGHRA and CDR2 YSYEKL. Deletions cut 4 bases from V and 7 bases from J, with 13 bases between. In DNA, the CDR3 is TGCGCCAGCAGCCCCTGGGGCGTCGGCGGGGAGCTGTTTTTT. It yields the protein CASSPWGVGGELFF.

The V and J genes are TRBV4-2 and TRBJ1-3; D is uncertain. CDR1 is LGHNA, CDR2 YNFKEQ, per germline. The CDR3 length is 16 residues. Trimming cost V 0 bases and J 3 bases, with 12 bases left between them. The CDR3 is CASSQEAGSSGNTIYF. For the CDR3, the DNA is TGTGCCAGCAGCCAAGAAGCCGGGTCCAGTGGAAACACCATATATTTT.

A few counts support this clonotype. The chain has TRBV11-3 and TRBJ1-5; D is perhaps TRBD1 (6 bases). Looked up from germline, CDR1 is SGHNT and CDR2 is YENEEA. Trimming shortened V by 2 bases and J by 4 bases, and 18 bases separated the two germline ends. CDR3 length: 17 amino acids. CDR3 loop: CASSLSGTPFGNQPQHF. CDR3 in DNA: TGTGCCAGCAGCTTATCAGGGACACCCTTTGGGAATCAGCCCCAGCATTTT.

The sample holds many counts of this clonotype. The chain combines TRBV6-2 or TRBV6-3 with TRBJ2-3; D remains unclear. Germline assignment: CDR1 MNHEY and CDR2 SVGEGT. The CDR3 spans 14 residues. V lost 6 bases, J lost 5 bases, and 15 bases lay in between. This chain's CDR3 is CASSHSPFGDTQYF. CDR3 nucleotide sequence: TGTGCCAGCAGCCACTCCCCCTTTGGAGATACGCAGTATTTT.

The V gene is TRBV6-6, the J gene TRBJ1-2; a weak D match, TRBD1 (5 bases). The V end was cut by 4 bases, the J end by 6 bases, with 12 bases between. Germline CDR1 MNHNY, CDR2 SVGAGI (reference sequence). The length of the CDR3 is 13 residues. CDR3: CASSWGTFDGYTF. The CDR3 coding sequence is TGTGCCAGCAGTTGGGGGACCTTTGATGGCTACACCTTC.

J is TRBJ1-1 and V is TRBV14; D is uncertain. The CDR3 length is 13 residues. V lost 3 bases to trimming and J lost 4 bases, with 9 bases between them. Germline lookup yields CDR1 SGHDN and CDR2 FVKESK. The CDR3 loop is CASSHTERTEAFF. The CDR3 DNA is TGTGCCAGCAGCCACACAGAACGCACTGAAGCTTTCTTT.

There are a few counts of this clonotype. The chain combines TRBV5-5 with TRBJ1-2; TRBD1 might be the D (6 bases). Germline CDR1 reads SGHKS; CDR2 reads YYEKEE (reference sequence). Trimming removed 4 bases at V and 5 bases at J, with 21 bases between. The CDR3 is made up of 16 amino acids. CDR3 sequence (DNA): TGTGCCAGCAGCGCCGAGCAGGGGAACGGCTTTTATGGCTACACCTTC. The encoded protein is CASSAEQGNGFYGYTF.

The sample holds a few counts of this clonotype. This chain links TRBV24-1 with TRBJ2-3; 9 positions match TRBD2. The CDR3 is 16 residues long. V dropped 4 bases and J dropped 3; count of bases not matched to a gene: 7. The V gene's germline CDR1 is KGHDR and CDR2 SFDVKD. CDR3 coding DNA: TGTGCCACCAGTGAAGGGACTAGCAGTTGGACAGATACGCAGTATTTT. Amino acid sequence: CATSEGTSSWTDTQYF.

The CDR3 sequence: CATAQGAWQPQHF. CDR3 nucleotide sequence: TGTGCCACCGCCCAGGGGGCTTGGCAGCCCCAGCATTTT. The chain has TRBV19 and TRBJ1-5; TRBD1 matches at 8 bases. The V and J ends lost 10 bases and 7 bases, in that order; junction bases with no gene match: 9. Germline values: CDR1 LNHDA, CDR2 SQIVND (reference sequence). The CDR3 has 13 amino acids.